The present T cell receptor beta chain was sequenced within a study of chemoradiotherapy in HPV16-positive cancers. Study-wide results and limits: The functional HPV-specific definition rests on just a couple of HPV16-positive patients.

Only in-frame clones appear in the TCRdb table, and some are missing; sequencing was by immunoSEQ multiplex PCR. Among 10,000 to 15,000 clones listed, around 90% were seen once. This clone was seen only once. Its antigen remains unknown. This clonotype originated in a human donor with HPV-associated anogenital cancer. Collection took place from a patient who underwent chemoradiotherapy.

The CDR3 protein is CASSRDRPSYEQYF. As DNA, the CDR3 is TGTGCCAGCAGTCGGGACAGGCCCTCCTACGAGCAGTACTTC. The chain couples TRBV7-9 to TRBJ2-7, with 8 bases matching TRBD1. The CDR3 runs 14 residues. Looked up from germline, CDR1 is SEHNR and CDR2 is FQNEAQ (reference sequence). V was pared by 6 bases and J by 0 bases, with 4 bases of the junction left unmatched.